Shown below are 17 T cell receptor beta chains from a single sample sequenced in a study of T cell responses to AZD1222 COVID-19 vaccine. TCRdb keeps only in-frame clones here, not all; method: immunoSEQ multiplex PCR. The sample lists approximately 160,000 clones, around 88% seen once, with 3% to 4% in the top ten. The sequenced sample was peripheral blood, obtained on day 0 of MenACWY control vaccination. The receptors shown here come from an adult in good health.

This chain links TRBV21-1 with TRBJ2-5. TRBV21-1 is given as a pseudogene. The CDR3 covers 15 residues. CDR3 nucleotides: TGTGCCAGCAGCAAAGCGAGGATCAAAGGGGAGACCCAGTACTTC. It translates to CASSKARIKGETQYF.

Here the CDR3 reads CASSLGPGVTEAFF. The CDR3 nucleotides are TGTGCCAGCAGCTTAGGTCCAGGGGTCACTGAAGCTTTCTTT. The chain has TRBV7-2 and TRBJ1-1; a possible D gene is TRBD1 (6 bases). Trimming shortened V by 1 base and J by 4 bases, and 10 bases separated the two germline ends. CDR3 length: 14 residues. Germline V lookup: CDR1 SGHTA, CDR2 FQGNSA. Combining the CDR3 with reference TRBV7-2 and TRBJ1-1 gives the whole variable domain GAGVSQSPSNKVTEKGKDVELRCDPISGHTALYWYRQSLGQGLEFLIYFQGNSAPDKSGLPSDRFSAERTGGSVSTLTIQRTQQEDSAVYLCASSLGPGVTEAFFGQGTRLTVV.

V usage is TRBV11-2 and J usage is TRBJ2-5; 12 nucleotides match TRBD2. The germline V gene encodes CDR1 SGHAT and CDR2 FQNNGV. The length of the CDR3 is 17 residues. The J segment lost 3 bases and the V segment lost 4 bases, leaving 9 bases of the junction unmatched. DNA for the CDR3: TGTGCCAGCAGCTCCAGCCGTCTAGCGGGGGGGAAAGAGACCCAGTACTTC. Amino acid sequence: CASSSSRLAGGKETQYF. Filled out from reference TRBV11-2 and TRBJ2-5, the complete variable domain reads EAGVAQSPRYKIIEKRQSVAFWCNPISGHATLYWYQQILGQGPKLLIQFQNNGVVDDSQLPKDRFSAERLKGVDSTLKIQPAKLEDSAVYLCASSSSRLAGGKETQYFGPGTRLLVL.

The V call is TRBV28, the J call TRBJ1-4; D is perhaps TRBD1 (5 bases). The germline CDR1 and CDR2 sequences are MDHEN and SYDVKM. The CDR3 totals 12 residues. The ends were cut back, 5 bases at V and 13 bases at J, with 14 bases in the middle. The CDR3 region has the DNA TGTGCCAGCAGTCCATCCAGGGCCGTACTGTTTTTT. The encoded protein is CASSPSRAVLFF.

The chain combines TRBV27 with TRBJ2-2; D gene uncertain. V lost 6 bases and J lost 4, with 9 bases in between. Germline lookup yields CDR1 MNHEY and CDR2 SMNVEV (reference sequence). The CDR3 sequence is 13 residues long. The CDR3 DNA is TGTGCCAGCAGACCTCGGACCACCGGGGAGCTGTTTTTT. Translating gives CASRPRTTGELFF.

This chain joins TRBV7-2 and TRBJ1-5; the D is unclear. CDR1 and CDR2 from the germline V gene are SGHTA and FQGNSA. The CDR3 runs 15 residues. V lost 1 base to trimming and J lost 7 bases, with 14 bases between them. This CDR3 reads CASSLGTSQGQPQHF. The CDR3 DNA sequence: TGTGCCAGCAGCTTAGGGACTTCCCAAGGCCAGCCCCAGCATTTT.

This clone came up a few times. The gene calls are TRBV7-2 and TRBJ1-2; D uncertain. V lost 3 bases, J lost 0 bases, and 11 bases lay in between. The germline gives CDR1 SGHTA, CDR2 FQGNSA. This CDR3 region has 15 residues. The CDR3 coding sequence is TGTGCCAGCAGCTTGACGGGAACTTCTAACTATGGCTACACCTTC. As protein: CASSLTGTSNYGYTF. Full variable domain (rest looked up from reference TRBV7-2 and TRBJ1-2): GAGVSQSPSNKVTEKGKDVELRCDPISGHTALYWYRQSLGQGLEFLIYFQGNSAPDKSGLPSDRFSAERTGGSVSTLTIQRTQQEDSAVYLCASSLTGTSNYGYTFGSGTRLTVV.

The chain links TRBV9 to TRBJ1-2, with a weak D call TRBD1 (6 bases). CDR1 SGDLS and CDR2 YYNGEE come from the germline V gene. Deletions cut 1 base from V and 8 bases from J, with 12 bases between. The CDR3 length is 13 residues. Here the CDR3 reads CASSVWGAAGYTF. CDR3 nucleotides: TGTGCCAGCAGCGTATGGGGGGCGGCGGGCTACACCTTC.

The V gene is TRBV20-1, the J gene TRBJ2-3; 8 bases match TRBD1. The length of the CDR3 is 19 residues. The junction had 21 bases not matched to a gene; V was cut back by 3 bases and J by 4 bases. Germline V gene data show CDR1 as DFQATT and CDR2 as SNEGSKA (reference sequence). The CDR3 sequence is CSASWEDRGCLAWADTQYF. In DNA form, the CDR3 reads TGCAGTGCTAGTTGGGAAGACAGGGGTTGTTTGGCTTGGGCAGATACGCAGTATTTT.

This chain links TRBV19 with TRBJ2-7, with D perhaps TRBD1 or TRBD2 (7 bases each). Germline CDR1 LNHDA, CDR2 SQIVND (reference sequence). This CDR3 has 15 residues. V gave up 5 bases and J gave up 3 bases, with 17 bases separating them. CDR3 DNA: TGTGCCAGTAGTGGGGGGGACAGTGGGGTCTACGAGCAGTACTTC. It specifies CASSGGDSGVYEQYF.

This chain links TRBV6-5 with TRBJ1-2; no reliable D call. The V gene's germline CDR1 is MNHEY and CDR2 SVGAGI. V was cut by 0 bases and J by 6 bases, with 11 bases left in between. The CDR3 length is 14 residues. The CDR3 loop is CASSYSTQEDGYTF. In DNA, the CDR3 is TGTGCCAGCAGTTACTCAACCCAGGAGGATGGCTACACCTTC.

The V gene is TRBV24-1, the J gene TRBJ1-1; D is perhaps TRBD1 (5 bases). From germline, CDR1 is KGHDR and CDR2 SFDVKD. The V end lost 1 base, the J end lost 6 bases, and 11 bases lay between the germline ends. This CDR3 comprises 14 residues. CDR3 protein: CATSDFEGRAEAFF. CDR3 in DNA: TGTGCCACCAGTGATTTTGAGGGGAGGGCTGAAGCTTTCTTT.

The J gene is TRBJ2-3, the V gene TRBV7-3, with D possibly TRBD2 on 5 matching bases. V gave up 0 bases and J gave up 6 bases, with 7 bases separating them. CDR1 and CDR2 from the germline V gene are SGHTA and FQGTGA. The CDR3 runs 13 residues. The CDR3 protein is CASSLTGLDTQYF. The CDR3 region has the DNA TGTGCCAGCAGCTTAACCGGACTGGATACGCAGTATTTT.

The chain is built from TRBV28 and TRBJ1-6, with D possibly matching TRBD1 (5 bases). CDR1 MDHEN and CDR2 SYDVKM come from the germline V gene. Between the trimmed V and J ends, which lost 2 bases and 14 bases, there was a span of 19 bases. The CDR3 sequence is 15 residues long. The CDR3 region has the DNA TGTGCCAGCAGTTTAACGGGGACCGAAAATATGGCCCTCCACTTT. Translated: CASSLTGTENMALHF. Full variable domain (missing parts from reference TRBV28 and TRBJ1-6): DVKVTQSSRYLVKRTGEKVFLECVQDMDHENMFWYRQDPGLGLRLIYFSYDVKMKEKGDIPEGYSVSREKKERFSLILESASTNQTSMYLCASSLTGTENMALHFGNGTRLTVT.

This clone has more than one count but fewer than ten. This rearrangement joins TRBV5-1 to TRBJ1-2; TRBD1 matches 8 bases. From germline, CDR1 is SGHRS and CDR2 YFSETQ. V lost 7 bases to trimming and J lost 8 bases; unmatched junction nucleotides: 19. This CDR3 comprises 16 residues. The CDR3 sequence is CASRTERAGTGGGYTF. DNA for the CDR3: TGCGCCAGCCGCACAGAGAGAGCCGGGACAGGCGGAGGCTACACCTTC. Full variable domain (remainder filled in from reference TRBV5-1 and TRBJ1-2): KAGVTQTPRYLIKTRGQQVTLSCSPISGHRSVSWYQQTPGQGLQFLFEYFSETQRNKGNFPGRFSGRQFSNSRSEMNVSTLELGDSALYLCASRTERAGTGGGYTFGSGTRLTVV.

The rearrangement joins TRBV6-2 or TRBV6-3 to TRBJ1-1; 9 nucleotides match TRBD1. With 3 bases clipped from V and 5 bases from J, the junction kept 7 bases outside the gene matches. Germline CDR1 MNHEY, CDR2 SVGEGT. The CDR3 has 15 amino acids. Here the CDR3 reads CASSYWDRAQTEAFF. CDR3 nucleotide sequence: TGTGCCAGCAGTTATTGGGACAGGGCGCAGACTGAAGCTTTCTTT.

The V call is TRBV7-2, the J call TRBJ1-1, with a weak D call TRBD1 (6 bases). CDR1 is SGHTA, CDR2 FQGNSA, per germline. Trimming took off 4 bases at V and 5 bases at J, with 14 bases between the two ends. The CDR3 loop spans 14 amino acids. CDR3 DNA sequence: TGTGCCAGCAGCTCCAGGGGAAGAGCGACTGAAGCTTTCTTT. This codes for CASSSRGRATEAFF.